The sequence of this TCR beta chain was determined in a study of blood T cell repertoires in COVID-19. Study as a whole: Material from acute and convalescent COVID-19 was sourced from the United States, Italy and Spain. In each case, the material was cDNA or gDNA derived from T cells, B-cell-depleted T cells, or PBMCs.

Study processing details: Amplification with reference gene primers provided the estimates of nucleated cell counts. Assay used: immunoSEQ multiplex PCR; TCRdb lists only in-frame clones, some missing. V and J calls and clone size are given by that table; D and trimming were obtained from the DNA. Here the sample spans under 35,000 clones, around 93% being singletons. Germline values: CDR1 SGDLS, CDR2 YYNGEE. The CDR3 has 14 amino acids. The V gene lost 3 bases and the J gene lost 5 bases, with 14 bases spanning the gap. Sequencing was done on a sample of peripheral blood. The clonotype comes from a human donor in a cohort sampled during active COVID-19. V and J are TRBV9 and TRBJ1-1; tentative D call: TRBD1 (5 bases). CDR3 sequence (DNA): TGTGCCAGCAGCGACGGGGGTGGGTTAACTGAAGCTTTCTTT. Amino acids: CASSDGGGLTEAFF. The whole variable domain, filled in from reference TRBV9 and TRBJ1-1, reads DSGVTQTPKHLITATGQRVTLRCSPRSGDLSVYWYQQSLDQGLQFLIQYYNGEERAKGNILERFSAQQFPDLHSELNLSSLELGDSALYFCASSDGGGLTEAFFGQGTRLTVV.